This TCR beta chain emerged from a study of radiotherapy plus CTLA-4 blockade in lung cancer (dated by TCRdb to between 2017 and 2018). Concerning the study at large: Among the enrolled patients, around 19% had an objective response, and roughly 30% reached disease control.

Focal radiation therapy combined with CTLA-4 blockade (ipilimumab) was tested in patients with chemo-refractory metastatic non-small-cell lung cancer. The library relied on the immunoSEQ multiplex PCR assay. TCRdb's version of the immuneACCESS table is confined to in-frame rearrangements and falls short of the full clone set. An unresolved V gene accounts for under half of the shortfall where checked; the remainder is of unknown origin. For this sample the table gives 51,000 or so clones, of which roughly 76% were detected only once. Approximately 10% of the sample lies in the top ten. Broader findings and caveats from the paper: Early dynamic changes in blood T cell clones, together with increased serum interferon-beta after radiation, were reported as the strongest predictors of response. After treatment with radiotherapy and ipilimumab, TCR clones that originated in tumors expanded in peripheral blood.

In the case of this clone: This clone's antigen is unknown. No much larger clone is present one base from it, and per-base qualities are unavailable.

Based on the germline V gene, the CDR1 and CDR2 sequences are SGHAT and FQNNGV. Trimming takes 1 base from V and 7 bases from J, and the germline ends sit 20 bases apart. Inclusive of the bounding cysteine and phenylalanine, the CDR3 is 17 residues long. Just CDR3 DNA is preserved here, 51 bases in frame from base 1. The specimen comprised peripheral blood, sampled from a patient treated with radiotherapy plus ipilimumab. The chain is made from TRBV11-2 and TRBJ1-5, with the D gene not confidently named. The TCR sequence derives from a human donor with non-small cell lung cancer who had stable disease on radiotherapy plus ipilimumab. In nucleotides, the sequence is TGTGCCAGCAGCTTAGGTCCCGGGTTCCAACCCCACCAGCCCCAGCATTTT. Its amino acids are CASSLGPGFQPHQPQHF.